One and the same sample provided the 8 T cell receptor beta chains below, sequenced in a study of blood T cell repertoires in COVID-19. Produced via immunoSEQ multiplex PCR; TCRdb's table is partial and in-frame only. The sample includes 200,000 to 300,000 clones, around 84% seen only once; the top ten take 4.2%. The sample comprised peripheral blood. The source is a man aged 55 to 70 with acute or convalescent COVID-19.

Remarks on this clone: Mismatch with germline at one junction end may stem from a read error. This chain links TRBV29-1 with TRBJ2-3; maybe TRBD1 (6 bases). The CDR3 extends over 12 amino acids. Germline V gene data show CDR1 as SQVTM and CDR2 as ANQGSEA. Here the CDR3 DNA reads TGCAGCGTTGGAATACAGGGTGCTGCAGTAGATTTT. As protein: CSVGIQGAAVDF.

The chain carries TRBV7-2 and TRBJ2-5, with a weak D call TRBD1 (7 bases). Germline V gene data show CDR1 as SGHTA and CDR2 as FQGNSA. The CDR3 sequence is 16 residues long. The V end was cut by 3 bases, the J end by 5 bases, with 19 bases between. DNA of the CDR3: TGTGCCAGCAGCTTGGGCGCGGCAGGGGGGCCGGAGACCCAGTACTTC. Translation gives CASSLGAAGGPETQYF.

The chain has TRBV18 and TRBJ2-7, with D possibly matching TRBD1 (6 bases). Trimming took off 5 bases at V and 5 bases at J, with 13 bases between the two ends. The germline CDR1 and CDR2 sequences are KGHSH and LQKENI. The CDR3 runs to 13 residues. CDR3 sequence: CASSSGTPDEQYF. The CDR3 DNA sequence: TGTGCCAGCTCATCCGGGACACCTGACGAGCAGTACTTC.

The chain recombines TRBV15 with TRBJ2-7; the match to TRBD1 covers 10 bases. The germline gives CDR1 LNHNV, CDR2 YYDKDF (reference sequence). With V trimmed by 3 bases and J by 4 bases, 6 bases remained unmatched. This CDR3 has 15 residues. The CDR3 sequence is CATSRGTGDLYEQYF. For the CDR3, the DNA is TGTGCCACCAGCAGGGGGACAGGGGATTTATACGAGCAGTACTTC.

The chain has TRBV27 and TRBJ1-2; a weak D match, TRBD1 (5 bases). CDR1 is MNHEY, CDR2 SMNVEV, per germline (reference sequence). Trimming pared 4 bases from V and 2 bases from J, leaving 8 bases between. CDR3 length: 13 amino acids. The CDR3 DNA is TGTGCCAGCAGTTCATACAGGAACTATGGCTACACCTTC. Its translation is CASSSYRNYGYTF.

J is TRBJ2-4 and V is TRBV7-9, with D maybe TRBD1 (5 bases). The CDR3 totals 13 residues. Trimming left V 3 bases short and J 8 bases short, with 11 bases between. CDR1 SEHNR and CDR2 FQNEAQ come from the germline V gene (reference sequence). The CDR3 DNA sequence: TGTGCCAGCAGCTTCTGGCAGGGCTACATTCAGTACTTC. Translated, it gives CASSFWQGYIQYF.

Only one count was recorded for this clone. The chain links TRBV5-4 to TRBJ2-3; TRBD2 matches at 7 bases. V was clipped by 6 bases and J by 2 bases; unmatched bases: 15. CDR3 length equals 17 residues. CDR1 is SGHNT, CDR2 YYREEE, per germline (reference sequence). The CDR3 DNA is TGTGCCAGCACTCCACCCCAGGCGGGGGAGACCACAGATACGCAGTATTTT. This encodes CASTPPQAGETTDTQYF.

This rearrangement joins TRBV15 to TRBJ1-4, with 11 bases aligning to TRBD1. V was clipped by 3 bases and J by 8 bases; unmatched bases: 5. The CDR3 sequence is 15 residues long. In germline, CDR1 is LNHNV, CDR2 YYDKDF (reference sequence). The chain's CDR3 is CATSSGQGAAEKLFF. The CDR3 bases are TGTGCCACCAGCAGCGGACAGGGGGCGGCAGAAAAACTGTTTTTT. Combining the CDR3 with reference TRBV15 and TRBJ1-4 gives the whole variable domain DAMVIQNPRYQVTQFGKPVTLSCSQTLNHNVMYWYQQKSSQAPKLLFHYYDKDFNNEADTPDNFQSRRPNTSFCFLDIRSPGLGDTAMYLCATSSGQGAAEKLFFGSGTQLSVL.